This T cell receptor beta chain was identified in a study of T-cell memory formation after mild COVID-19. This clonotype was counted only a few times. Its antigen is as yet unknown. General observations from the study: Some clones that responded turned up in pre-infection memory, which suggests that cross-reactive memory joined in. Whereas later expanders leaned CD4+, clones contracting day 15 to 85 showed a balanced CD4/CD8 makeup. Proof of SARS-CoV-2 specificity was absent for the second-wave clones that crested on day 37.

TCRalpha and TCRbeta libraries used 5'RACE with constant-segment primers and UMIs. TCRdb re-called the 5' RACE reads through MiXCR, storing one row per CDR3 protein. The sample includes fewer than 500,000 distinct CDR3 sequences, 20% to 25% of them seen just once. The TCR originated in an adult woman who had mild COVID-19 (a few samples of this study predate the infection). Cell type and time point are not known. Sequences were obtained from PBMCs or a T cell subset sorted from them (not recorded which).

In DNA, the CDR3 is TGTGCCAGCAGCCGGAGTGGGCGGGAGGGAAACGAGCAGTACTTC. It specifies CASSRSGREGNEQYF. The chain carries TRBV9 and TRBJ2-7; 9 bases are shared with TRBD2. V gave up 4 bases and J gave up 5 bases; unmatched junction bases: 10. Germline CDR1 reads SGDLS; CDR2 reads YYNGEE. The CDR3 loop spans 15 amino acids.